This TCR beta chain emerged from a study of identical twins. The study, taken as a whole, reports: Invariant T cells like MAIT and iNKT could partly confound the zero-insertion analyses.

TCRdb recomputed calls from the 5' RACE reads with MiXCR, one row per CDR3 protein. The sample lists about 220,000 distinct CDR3 sequences, about 7.5% occurring once. Germline CDR1 and CDR2: MDHEN and SYDVKM. This CDR3 has 12 amino acids. This clonotype came up many times. The antigen remains unidentified. An end of the junction does not agree with germline; a read error may underlie this. These data are also associated with another study on yellow fever vaccine responses in identical twins.

The sequencing sample was made of memory (CD45RO+) T cells sorted from blood. The source of this sequence is a woman younger than 35 in good health. The chain links TRBV28 to TRBJ1-4, with unresolved D. The CDR3 nucleotides read TGTGCCAGCAGAGGCAGCTCCCCCATAAATTATTTT. Translated: CASRGSSPINYF.